This is a list of T cell receptor beta chains from one sample in a study of cytomegalovirus exposure and HLA in healthy donors. Profiling relied on immunoSEQ multiplex PCR, and the TCRdb table lists in-frame clones only, not all of them. Of roughly 170,000 clones in the sample, about 80% were seen once. Sequencing was done on a sample of PBMCs. The receptor source for this set is a man aged 25 to 40 in good health and CMV-seropositive. CDR3s leave out the opening cysteine and the closing phenylalanine or tryptophan. The listing skips clone size in some rows; elsewhere it reads once, few, many or a size class.

TRBV29-1,once,SARQASSGNTIY
TRBV5-1,NA,ASSPRADEQF
TRBV7-2,few,ASSLDSGSNSPLH
TRBV27,NA,ASSFSRGVGEQF
TRBV19,NA,ASSIGVPAGNYGYT
TRBV27,few,ASSLKYSLAGGIEQY
TRBV9,NA,ASSPGTSSHEQF
TRBV7-9,NA,ASSFGGTAYNEQF
TRBV6-5,NA,ASRATGNEQF
TRBV9,NA,ASSPSAGTRSPLH
TRBV7-9,NA,SSSPLRGTNTEAF
TRBV2,NA,ASTLFGAKLQETQY
TRBV6-6,NA,ASSYPGSGNQPQH
TRBV6-5,NA,ATWTGDTGYT
TRBV27,NA,ASSGESYEQY
TRBV9,NA,ASSVTGYGYT
TRBV6-1,few,ASSESLAGGTDTQY
TRBV10-1,NA,ASSESTGQGKNEQF
TRBV19,NA,ASSIGGGPQETQY
TRBV7-8,once,ASSWKRDMSYEQY
TRBV7-3,NA,ASSLGTSGRNEQF
TRBV5-1,NA,ASSFTRGTPKQELF
TRBV6-5,NA,ASSPTGTGRKAQY
TRBV7-8,NA,ASSLRGTTNEKLF
TRBV27,few,ASGLSGQGRGYT
TRBV7-2,NA,ASSLASGRETQY
TRBV9,once,ASSPGTLSNQPQH
TRBV2,NA,ASSEESIAGVSYNEQF
TRBV13,few,ASSLGEVGNSPLH
TRBV4-2,NA,ASSQEGSQSGNTIY
TRBV5-1,once,ASSGVQASGELF
TRBV6-6,many,ASSPGTSGYYEQY
TRBV28,NA,ASSQYTGGDSPLH
TRBV27,once,ASSPGRDTDSYEQY
TRBV6-1,NA,ASRRAGAHEKLF
TRBV18,NA,ASSPSGQGAGEQY
TRBV7-8,NA,ASSLVSRGTTDTQY
TRBV4-2,NA,ASSQVGGTYEQY
TRBV1,NA,TSSQVAERDPLRRTDTQY
TRBV19,NA,ASSIARGAYETQY
TRBV28,NA,ASSTSGWGVNQPQH
TRBV7-9,NA,ASSPTPGRSSYNEQF
TRBV19,NA,ASSPTGTVGYT
TRBV10-3,NA,AISESVATATYEQY